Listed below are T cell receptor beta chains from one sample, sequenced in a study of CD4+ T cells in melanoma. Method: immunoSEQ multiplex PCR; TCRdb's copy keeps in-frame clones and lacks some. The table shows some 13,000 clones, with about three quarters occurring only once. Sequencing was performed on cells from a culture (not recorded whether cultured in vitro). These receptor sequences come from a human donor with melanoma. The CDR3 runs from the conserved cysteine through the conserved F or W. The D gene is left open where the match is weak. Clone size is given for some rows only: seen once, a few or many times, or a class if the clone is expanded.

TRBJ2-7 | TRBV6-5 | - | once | CASSYVRRGLTYEQYF | TGTGCCAGCAGTTACGTTCGCCGGGGTCTCACCTACGAGCAGTACTTC
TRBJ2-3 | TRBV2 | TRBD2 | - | CASARTSGGPLIADTQYF | TGTGCCAGCGCGAGGACTAGCGGGGGTCCCTTGATTGCAGATACGCAGTATTTT
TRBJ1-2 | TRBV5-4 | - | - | CASSPDSNYGYTF | TGTGCCAGCAGCCCCGACAGTAACTATGGCTACACCTTC
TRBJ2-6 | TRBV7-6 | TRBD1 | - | CASSRTGTAASGANVLTF | TGTGCCAGCAGCCGTACGGGGACAGCGGCCTCTGGGGCCAACGTCCTGACTTTC
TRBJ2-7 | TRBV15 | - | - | CATSRGAGTDYEQYF | TGTGCCACCAGCAGGGGAGCCGGGACGGACTACGAGCAGTACTTC
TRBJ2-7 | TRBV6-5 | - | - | CASSYSAGDSYEQYF | TGTGCCAGCAGTTACTCAGCCGGGGACTCCTACGAGCAGTACTTC
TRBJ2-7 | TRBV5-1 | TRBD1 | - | CASSLGYGTGRYEQYF | TGCGCCAGCAGCTTGGGTTATGGGACAGGGAGGTACGAGCAGTACTTC
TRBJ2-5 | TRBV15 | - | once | CATSRDHGETQYF | TGTGCCACCAGCAGAGATCACGGAGAGACCCAGTACTTC
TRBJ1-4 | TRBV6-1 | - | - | CASSEGGHLGEKLFF | TGTGCCAGCAGTGAAGGGGGACACCTTGGTGAAAAACTGTTTTTT
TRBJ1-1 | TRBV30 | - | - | CAWKKGGDAFF | TGTGCCTGGAAAAAGGGGGGCGACGCTTTCTTT
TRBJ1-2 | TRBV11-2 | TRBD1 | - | CASSRQGGRYGYTF | TGTGCCAGCAGCAGGCAAGGGGGCCGGTATGGCTACACCTTC
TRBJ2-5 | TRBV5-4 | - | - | CASSAGLGVETQYF | TGTGCCAGCAGCGCGGGACTCGGAGTAGAGACCCAGTACTTC
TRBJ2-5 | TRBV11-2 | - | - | CASSILRGRMTQYF | TGTGCCAGCAGCATCTTAAGGGGGAGGATGACCCAGTACTTC
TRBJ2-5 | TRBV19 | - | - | CASSIGLKETQYF | TGTGCCAGTAGTATAGGACTGAAAGAGACCCAGTACTTC
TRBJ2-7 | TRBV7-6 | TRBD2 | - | CASSLEAGGGNEQYF | TGTGCCAGCAGCTTAGAGGCGGGGGGCGGGAACGAGCAGTACTTC
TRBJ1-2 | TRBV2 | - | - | CASSPEAYGYTF | TGTGCCAGCAGTCCCGAGGCCTATGGCTACACCTTC
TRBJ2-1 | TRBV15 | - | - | CATSRDPRGNNEQFF | TGTGCCACCAGCAGAGATCCGAGAGGCAACAATGAGCAGTTCTTC
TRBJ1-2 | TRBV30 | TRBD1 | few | CAWSVFLQGANYGYTF | TGTGCCTGGAGTGTCTTCCTCCAGGGGGCTAACTATGGCTACACCTTC
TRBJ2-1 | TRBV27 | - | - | CASSLYQEQRGNQFF | TGTGCCAGCAGTTTGTACCAAGAACAGCGTGGAAACCAGTTCTTC
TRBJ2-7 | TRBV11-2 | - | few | CASSAPRDFKYF | TGTGCCAGCAGCGCCCCCCGGGACTTTAAGTACTTC
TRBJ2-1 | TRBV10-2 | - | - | CATLFNEQFF | TGCGCCACCCTTTTCAATGAGCAGTTCTTC
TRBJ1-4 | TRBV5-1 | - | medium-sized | CASSPWATPAEKLFF | TGCGCCAGCAGCCCCTGGGCAACTCCGGCTGAAAAACTGTTTTTT
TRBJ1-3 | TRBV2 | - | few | CASRRTQGTGNTIYF | TGTGCCAGCAGACGGACTCAGGGAACTGGAAACACCATATATTTT
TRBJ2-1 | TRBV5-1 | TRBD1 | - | CASSVIQGAFSNEQFF | TGCGCCAGCAGCGTTATACAGGGGGCGTTTAGCAATGAGCAGTTCTTC
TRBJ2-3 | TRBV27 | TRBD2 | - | CASSLGLAGVDTQYF | TGTGCCAGCAGTCTAGGACTAGCGGGGGTGGATACGCAGTATTTT
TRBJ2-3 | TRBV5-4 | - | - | CASSPPPRSADTQYF | TGTGCCAGCAGCCCACCGCCGCGGTCCGCAGATACGCAGTATTTT
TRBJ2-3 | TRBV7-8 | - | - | CASSLESLDTQYF | TGTGCCAGCAGCTTAGAGTCCCTAGATACGCAGTATTTT
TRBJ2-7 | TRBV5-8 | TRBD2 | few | CASSLPSGDTYEQYF | TGTGCCAGCAGCTTGCCTAGCGGGGATACCTACGAGCAGTACTTC
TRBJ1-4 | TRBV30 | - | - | CAGQEAGFQKLFF | TGTGCCGGCCAGGAGGCAGGGTTCCAGAAACTGTTTTTT
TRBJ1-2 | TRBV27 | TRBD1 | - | CASGWTGGSGYTF | TGTGCCAGCGGATGGACAGGAGGGAGTGGCTACACCTTC
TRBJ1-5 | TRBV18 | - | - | CASSLGGSNQPQHF | TGTGCCAGCTCACTGGGTGGGAGCAATCAGCCCCAGCATTTT
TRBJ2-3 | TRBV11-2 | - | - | CASSLDGATTDTQYF | TGTGCCAGCAGCTTAGACGGGGCCACCACAGATACGCAGTATTTT
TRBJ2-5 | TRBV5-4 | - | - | CASSGGGGYETQYF | TGTGCCAGCAGTGGTGGGGGGGGCTACGAGACCCAGTACTTC
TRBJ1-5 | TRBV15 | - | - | CATSRGWRGWNQPQHF | TGTGCCACCAGCAGAGGGTGGAGGGGTTGGAATCAGCCCCAGCATTTT
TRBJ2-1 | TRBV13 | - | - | CASSFNRGFSEQFF | TGTGCCAGCAGCTTCAATCGGGGGTTCAGTGAGCAGTTCTTC
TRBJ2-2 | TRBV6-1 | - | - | CASRENTGELFF | TGTGCCAGCAGGGAAAACACCGGGGAGCTGTTTTTT
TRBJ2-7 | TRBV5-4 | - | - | CASSPGTGSYEQYF | TGTGCCAGCAGCCCCGGGACTGGCTCCTACGAGCAGTACTTC
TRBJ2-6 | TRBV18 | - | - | CASSGDEGVAGANVLTF | TGTGCCAGCTCAGGGGATGAGGGAGTGGCTGGGGCCAACGTCCTGACTTTC
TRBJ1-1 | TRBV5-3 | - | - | CARSMCGWTENTEAFF | TGTGCCAGAAGCATGTGTGGTTGGACGGAGAACACTGAAGCTTTCTTT
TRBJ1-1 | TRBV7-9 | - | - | CASSRDRGTEAFF | TGTGCTAGCAGCAGAGACAGAGGCACTGAAGCTTTCTTT
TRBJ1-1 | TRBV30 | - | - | CAWRFVNTEAFF | TGTGCCTGGAGATTCGTGAACACTGAAGCTTTCTTT